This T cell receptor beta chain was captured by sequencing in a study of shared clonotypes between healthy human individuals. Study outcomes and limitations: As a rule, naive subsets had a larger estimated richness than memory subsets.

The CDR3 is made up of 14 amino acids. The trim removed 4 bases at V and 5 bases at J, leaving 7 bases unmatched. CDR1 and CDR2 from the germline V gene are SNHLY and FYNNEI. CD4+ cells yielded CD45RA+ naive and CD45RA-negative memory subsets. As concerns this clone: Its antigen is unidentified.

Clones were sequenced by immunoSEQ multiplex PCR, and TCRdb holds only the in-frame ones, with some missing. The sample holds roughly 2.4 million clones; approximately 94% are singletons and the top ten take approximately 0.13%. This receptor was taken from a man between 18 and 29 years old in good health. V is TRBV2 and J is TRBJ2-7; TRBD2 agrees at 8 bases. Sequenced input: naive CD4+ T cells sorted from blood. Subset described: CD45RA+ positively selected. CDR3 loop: CASSAGGVKNEQYF. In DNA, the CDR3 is TGTGCCAGCAGTGCGGGGGGGGTTAAAAACGAGCAGTACTTC.